The present T cell receptor beta chain was sequenced within a study of CD8 T cells in Susac syndrome. Trimming left V 5 bases short and J 5 bases short, with 24 bases between. Germline-derived CDR1 and CDR2 are MNHEY and SVGEGT. This CDR3 has 17 amino acids. Overall study results and limits: Individuals included in the TCR sequencing and HLA analysis were acknowledged by the study to be relatively few in number.

Worth noting for this clonotype: Its antigen is as yet unknown.

While CD8+ and CD4+ T cells were isolated negatively, TEMRA cells were enriched by FACS. RNA in amounts of 0.5 to 1 ug was reverse transcribed with random hexamers. Amplification of TCR beta CDR3 across 54 Vbeta and 13 Jbeta was performed with immunoSEQ multiplex PCR. TCRdb fed the immunoSEQ multiplex PCR reads into MiXCR, producing one record per CDR3 protein. The data hold about 110,000 distinct CDR3 sequences, with roughly 95% observed a single time. The V and J genes are TRBV6-2 or TRBV6-3 and TRBJ2-5, with D unresolved. Sequenced material: CD8+ T cells from PBMCs. The sequence was collected from a human donor with Susac syndrome. CDR3 coding DNA: TGTGCCAGCAGTGGTACGGCCCACCGATTACGGAGTGAGACCCAGTACTTC. Translation gives CASSGTAHRLRSETQYF.